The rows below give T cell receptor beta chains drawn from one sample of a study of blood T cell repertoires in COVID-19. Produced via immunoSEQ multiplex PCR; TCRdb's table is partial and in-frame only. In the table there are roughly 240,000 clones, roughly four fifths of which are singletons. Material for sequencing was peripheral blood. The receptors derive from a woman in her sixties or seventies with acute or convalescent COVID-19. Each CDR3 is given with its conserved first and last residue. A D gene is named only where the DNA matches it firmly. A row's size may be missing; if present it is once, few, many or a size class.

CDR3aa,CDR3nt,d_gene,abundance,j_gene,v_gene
CATKGQGATGEAFF,TGTGCCACTAAGGGACAGGGGGCGACTGGTGAAGCTTTCTTT,TRBD1,.,TRBJ1-1,TRBV24-1
CASSVKTGLSNQPQHF,TGTGCCAGTAGTGTTAAGACAGGGCTGAGCAATCAGCCCCAGCATTTT,TRBD1,few,TRBJ1-5,TRBV19
CASSLGPEGDTEAFF,TGTGCCAGCAGCTTAGGGCCAGAAGGGGATACTGAAGCTTTCTTT,.,.,TRBJ1-1,TRBV7-2
CASSLGRRGSQETQYF,TGTGCCAGCAGCTTGGGTCGACGAGGGTCCCAAGAGACCCAGTACTTC,.,.,TRBJ2-5,TRBV5-4
CASSNRLAGDQETQYF,TGTGCCAGTAGTAACCGACTAGCGGGGGACCAAGAGACCCAGTACTTC,TRBD2,.,TRBJ2-5,TRBV19
CASRDSPPRGYTF,TGTGCCAGCAGAGACAGCCCCCCGAGGGGCTACACCTTC,.,.,TRBJ1-2,TRBV2
CASRTGSAGYTGELFF,TGTGCCAGCAGGACGGGAAGCGCGGGGTACACCGGGGAGCTGTTTTTT,.,.,TRBJ2-2,TRBV7-8
CATSDPGRYSGANVLTF,TGTGCCACCAGTGATCCTGGCAGATACTCTGGGGCCAACGTCCTGACTTTC,.,.,TRBJ2-6,TRBV24-1
CASSVGPGTGGNTEAFF,TGTGCCAGCAGCGTTGGCCCCGGGACAGGGGGAAACACTGAAGCTTTCTTT,TRBD1,once,TRBJ1-1,TRBV9
CASSIRGQGYNQPQHF,TGTGCCAGTAGTATTAGGGGACAGGGTTACAATCAGCCCCAGCATTTT,TRBD1,.,TRBJ1-5,TRBV19
CATSRDLGFNYGYTF,TGTGCCACCAGCAGAGATCTAGGATTTAACTATGGCTACACCTTC,.,once,TRBJ1-2,TRBV15
CASSLAGNYGYTF,TGTGCCAGCAGCTTAGCGGGGAACTATGGCTACACCTTC,.,.,TRBJ1-2,TRBV13
CASSSLRTSGEVLQFF,TGTGCCAGCAGTTCCCTCCGGACTAGCGGGGAAGTTTTGCAGTTCTTC,TRBD2,.,TRBJ2-1,TRBV6-5
CASSQDTRAYTGELFF,TGCGCCAGCAGCCAAGATACCAGGGCGTACACCGGGGAGCTGTTTTTT,.,.,TRBJ2-2,TRBV4-3
CAWSLTGTHYGYTF,TGTGCCTGGAGTCTTACCGGGACACACTATGGCTACACCTTC,.,few,TRBJ1-2,TRBV30
CASSPQGSSETQYF,TGCGCCAGCAGCCCACAGGGGTCGAGCGAGACCCAGTACTTC,TRBD1,.,TRBJ2-5,TRBV5-1
CAVQTETRGTEAFF,TGTGCCGTTCAAACGGAGACGCGGGGCACTGAAGCTTTCTTT,.,.,TRBJ1-1,TRBV6-5
CASSQGLSASGYNEQFF,TGCGCCAGCAGCCAGGGCCTGAGCGCTAGCGGGTACAATGAGCAGTTCTTC,TRBD2,.,TRBJ2-1,TRBV4-3
CSASGRGAITDTQYF,TGCAGTGCTAGTGGGCGGGGGGCGATCACAGATACGCAGTATTTT,TRBD2,.,TRBJ2-3,TRBV20-1
CASSLAAGGAYGYTF,TGCGCCAGCAGCTTGGCTGCAGGGGGTGCCTATGGCTACACCTTC,TRBD1,few,TRBJ1-2,TRBV5-1
CASSFGVAEKLFF,TGTGCCAGCAGCTTCGGAGTCGCGGAAAAACTGTTTTTT,.,.,TRBJ1-4,TRBV11-2
CASSVGTVQNSPLHF,TGTGCCAGCAGCGTAGGGACAGTTCAGAATTCACCCCTCCACTTT,.,.,TRBJ1-6,TRBV9
CASSQNRAKEDF,TGTGCCAGCAGTCAAAACCGGGCCAAGGAGGACTTC,.,few,TRBJ1-2,TRBV12-3/TRBV12-4
CATSQGGTDTQYF,TGTGCCACCAGTCAGGGGGGAACAGATACGCAGTATTTT,.,.,TRBJ2-3,TRBV15
CASSQGSGRTYEQYF,TGTGCCAGCAGCCAAGGTTCAGGGAGGACCTACGAGCAGTACTTC,.,.,TRBJ2-7,TRBV4-2
CASSPGGGLNTEAFF,TGTGCCAGCAGCCCTGGGGGGGGGTTGAACACTGAAGCTTTCTTT,.,.,TRBJ1-1,TRBV7-2
CATSDPGGVMGETQYF,TGTGCCACCAGTGACCCAGGGGGCGTAATGGGAGAGACCCAGTACTTC,TRBD1,.,TRBJ2-5,TRBV24-1
CASSQTGTGGYEKLFF,TGCGCCAGCAGCCAAACGGGGACAGGGGGGTATGAAAAACTGTTTTTT,TRBD1,.,TRBJ1-4,TRBV4-1
CASSLPGLAGGEYF,TGTGCCAGCAGTTTACCGGGACTAGCGGGGGGCGAGTACTTC,TRBD2,.,TRBJ2-7,TRBV28
CASSSGTGVRTDTQYF,TGTGCCAGCAGTTCCGGGACAGGCGTACGCACAGATACGCAGTATTTT,TRBD1,.,TRBJ2-3,TRBV6-4
CASSLEASTDTQYF,TGTGCCAGCAGTTTAGAGGCCAGCACAGATACGCAGTATTTT,.,.,TRBJ2-3,TRBV28
CASSFFEDYGYTF,TGCGCCAGCAGCTTTTTTGAGGACTATGGCTACACCTTC,.,.,TRBJ1-2,TRBV5-1
CASSLDTVNTIYF,TGCGCCAGCAGCTTGGATACAGTTAACACCATATATTTT,.,.,TRBJ1-3,TRBV5-1
CATQGEETQYF,TGTGCCACTCAGGGGGAAGAGACCCAGTACTTC,TRBD1,.,TRBJ2-5,TRBV10-3
CSGGQIPEAFF,TGCAGCGGGGGACAGATCCCTGAAGCTTTCTTT,TRBD1,few,TRBJ1-1,TRBV29-1
CASSLSREQYEQYF,TGTGCCAGCAGCTTATCTCGGGAACAGTACGAGCAGTACTTC,.,.,TRBJ2-7,TRBV7-2
CASSFDRNTEAFF,TGCGCCAGCAGCTTCGACAGGAACACTGAAGCTTTCTTT,.,.,TRBJ1-1,TRBV5-1
CASSLGVSNQPQHF,TGTGCCAGCAGCTTGGGAGTTAGCAATCAGCCCCAGCATTTT,.,.,TRBJ1-5,TRBV5-6
CASSLETGLGETQYF,TGTGCCAGCAGCTTGGAGACAGGGCTGGGGGAGACCCAGTACTTC,TRBD1,.,TRBJ2-5,TRBV5-4